These T cell receptor beta chains were read from a single sample in a study of blood T cell repertoires in COVID-19. Repertoires were generated with immunoSEQ multiplex PCR, while TCRdb's copy carries only in-frame clones and drops some. This repertoire shows 250,000 or so clones, around nine tenths found once; its top ten account for less than 3.5%. Source material: peripheral blood. The receptors stem from a woman aged 55-69 years with acute or convalescent COVID-19. The CDR3 runs from the conserved cysteine through the conserved F or W. Fields, in order: clone size, J gene, V gene, CDR3 length, D gene, CDR3 DNA, CDR3 protein. The D gene is left open where the match is weak. Clone sizes are given selectively: once, few, many, or a class where the clone is expanded.

once TRBJ1-3 TRBV3-1/TRBV3-2 14 NA TGTGCCAGCAGCCCCAAGAGAAAGGAGTACACCATATATTTT CASSPKRKEYTIYF
NA TRBJ2-4 TRBV19 19 TRBD2 TGTGCCAGTAGTATAGCGTTAGCGGGGGGGGGTTTAGCCAAAAACATTCAGTACTTC CASSIALAGGGLAKNIQYF
NA TRBJ2-7 TRBV30 14 NA TGTGCCTGGAAAGGTGGGAGGGGGGTCTACGAGCAGTACTTC CAWKGGRGVYEQYF
NA TRBJ2-6 TRBV6-5 15 NA TGTGCCAGCAGTAGACAATACTCTGGGGCCAACGTCCTGACTTTC CASSRQYSGANVLTF
NA TRBJ2-7 TRBV12-3/TRBV12-4 13 NA TGTGCCAGCAGTGTTCAGACGGGGGACGAGCAGTACTTC CASSVQTGDEQYF
NA TRBJ1-3 TRBV18 18 TRBD1 TGTGCCAGCTCACTGCAACTGGGACAGACAGCACCTGGAAACACCATATATTTT CASSLQLGQTAPGNTIYF
NA TRBJ2-7 TRBV19 14 NA TGTGCCAGTAGTATTAATGACATATCCTACGAGCAGTACTTC CASSINDISYEQYF
NA TRBJ2-2 TRBV7-8 20 TRBD1 TGTGCCAGCAGCCTCCGGGACAGGGGGCTCGCTGGGTCGAACACCGGGGAGCTGTTTTTT CASSLRDRGLAGSNTGELFF
NA TRBJ2-3 TRBV10-3 16 TRBD2 TGTGCCATCAGTCAGAAAGCGGGAGGGCTCACAGATACGCAGTATTTT CAISQKAGGLTDTQYF
NA TRBJ1-1 TRBV6-1 14 NA TGTGCCAGCAGTTTGACTAGGGTAGAAACTGAAGCTTTCTTT CASSLTRVETEAFF
NA TRBJ2-1 TRBV9 15 TRBD1 TGTGCCAGCAGCTCTACGGGACAGGGTTACAATGAGCAGTTCTTC CASSSTGQGYNEQFF
NA TRBJ1-1 TRBV6-5 12 NA TGTGCCAGCAGTTTTCGGGGAGCTGAAGCTTTCTTT CASSFRGAEAFF
NA TRBJ1-2 TRBV19 15 NA TGTGCCAGTAACCCGGCGGGGCGCCCCAACTATGGCTACACCTTC CASNPAGRPNYGYTF
NA TRBJ2-6 TRBV7-2 13 NA TGTGCCAGTAGGGGTTCGGGGGCCAACGTCCTGACTTTC CASRGSGANVLTF
NA TRBJ1-1 TRBV18 14 NA TGTGCCAGCTCACCAACGGATGGGCAGGGAGAAGCTTTCTTT CASSPTDGQGEAFF
NA TRBJ2-1 TRBV5-5 15 NA TGTGCCAGCAGCTTGAGTGGCGGCTCCTACAATGAGCAGTTCTTC CASSLSGGSYNEQFF
NA TRBJ1-2 TRBV30 14 NA TGTGCCTGGAGTGCCCATACGGAGAACTATGGCTACACCTTC CAWSAHTENYGYTF
NA TRBJ2-7 TRBV19 19 TRBD1 TGTGCCAGTAGTATATTATGGCGGGGGACAGGGAATTTGACCTACGAGCAGTACTTC CASSILWRGTGNLTYEQYF
NA TRBJ1-1 TRBV7-3 13 NA TGTGCCAGCAGCTTAACCTACAGCACTGAAGCTTTCTTT CASSLTYSTEAFF
NA TRBJ1-1 TRBV10-1 13 NA TGCGCCAGCAGTCGTACAGGGTGGACTGAAGCTTTCTTT CASSRTGWTEAFF
NA TRBJ1-5 TRBV7-8 18 TRBD1 TGTGCCAGCAGCCCTTTTCCCGCGACAGGGGATAGCAATCAGCCCCAGCATTTT CASSPFPATGDSNQPQHF
NA TRBJ2-1 TRBV5-6 13 NA TGTGCCAGGTCGAGGTCAAACTACAATGAGCAGTTCTTC CARSRSNYNEQFF
NA TRBJ1-3 TRBV10-3 12 NA TGTGCCATCAAGCGGGAGGGGAACACCATATATTTT CAIKREGNTIYF
NA TRBJ1-2 TRBV27 15 NA TGTGCCAGCAGGAGGCCGGGCAGGGATCGTGGTGGCTACACCTTC CASRRPGRDRGGYTF
NA TRBJ2-7 TRBV18 16 NA TGTGCCAGCTCACCAAGCGCAAGGATCATCTCCTACGAGCAGTACTTC CASSPSARIISYEQYF
NA TRBJ1-1 TRBV18 15 NA TGTGCCAGCTCGGGGGCTTTAACCCTTAACACTGAAGCTTTCTTT CASSGALTLNTEAFF
NA TRBJ2-1 TRBV27 15 TRBD1 TGTGCCAGCAGTCCAGACAGGGGCTCCTACAATGAGCAGTTCTTC CASSPDRGSYNEQFF
NA TRBJ2-7 TRBV18 16 TRBD1 TGTGCCAGCTCACCCACCGGGACAGGGCTTACCTACGAGCAGTACTTC CASSPTGTGLTYEQYF